Listed here are 30 T cell receptor beta chains from one sample, sequenced in a study of patients and donors after allogeneic stem cell transplantation. TCRdb ran MiXCR on the RT-PCR reads and lists one entry per CDR3 protein. This table holds approximately 27,000 distinct CDR3 sequences, about 8% found once. Source material: blood, either unsorted or a sorted T cell fraction (not recorded which). These receptors were obtained from a human donor who was either an allogeneic HSCT recipient or a stem cell or donor lymphocyte infusion donor (not recorded which). It is not recorded whose cells these are; they may come from a transplant donor.

The genes are TRBV18 and TRBJ1-1; 10 positions agree with TRBD1. V was clipped by 3 bases and J by 4 bases; unmatched bases: 11. The CDR3 consists of 17 residues. CDR1 is KGHSH, CDR2 LQKENI, per germline. CDR3 DNA sequence: TGTGCCAGCTCACCGGGCGGGACAGGGGCTTGGGTCACTGAAGCTTTCTTT. It is translated as CASSPGGTGAWVTEAFF.

There are many counts of this clonotype. The V gene is TRBV28, the J gene TRBJ1-2; no clear D. The CDR3 sequence is 14 residues long. The germline gives CDR1 MDHEN, CDR2 SYDVKM. Trimming removed 1 base from V and 3 bases from J, with 9 bases in between. CDR3 region: CASSLLRADYGYTF. CDR3 nucleotide sequence: TGTGCCAGCAGTTTATTACGGGCTGACTATGGCTACACCTTC.

This clonotype occurred a few times. The gene calls are TRBV9 and TRBJ2-1; D gene ambiguous. The germline V gene has CDR1 SGDLS and CDR2 YYNGEE. V gave up 1 base and J gave up 3 bases, with 5 bases separating them. The CDR3 runs 13 residues. CDR3 sequence (DNA): TGTGCCAGCAGCGTATCAGGCTACAATGAGCAGTTCTTC. It specifies CASSVSGYNEQFF.

In this sample, this clonotype turned up many times. The rearrangement joins TRBV11-3 to TRBJ2-5; no reliable D call. This CDR3 spans 14 amino acids. Germline values: CDR1 SGHNT, CDR2 YENEEA. V shed 5 bases and J shed 2 bases, with 12 bases lying between them. CDR3 bases: TGTGCCAGCAGCACCGAGCGCGGACAAGAGACCCAGTACTTC. It yields the protein CASSTERGQETQYF.

The J gene is TRBJ1-5, the V gene TRBV14, with 8 bases aligning to TRBD1. CDR3 size: 18 residues. V lost 0 bases, J lost 0 bases, and 7 bases stayed unmatched. From germline, CDR1 is SGHDN and CDR2 FVKESK. The CDR3 nucleotides are TGTGCCAGCAGCCAAGAAGAGGGACAGGTCTATAGCAATCAGCCCCAGCATTTT. Protein product: CASSQEEGQVYSNQPQHF. Full variable domain (outside the CDR3, taken from reference TRBV14 and TRBJ1-5): EAGVTQFPSHSVIEKGQTVTLRCDPISGHDNLYWYRRVMGKEIKFLLHFVKESKQDESGMPNNRFLAERTGGTYSTLKVQPAELEDSGVYFCASSQEEGQVYSNQPQHFGDGTRLSIL.

This clonotype was counted many times. Written as DNA, the CDR3 is TGTGCCAGCAGCCAAGATCCAGGGGCAGGGCCGAGGACTGAAGCTTTCTTT. This encodes CASSQDPGAGPRTEAFF. This rearrangement joins TRBV3-1 to TRBJ1-1; tentative D call: TRBD1 (6 bases). CDR1 LGHDT and CDR2 YNNKEL come from the germline V gene (reference sequence). Trimming removed 0 bases at V and 5 bases at J, with 19 bases between. This CDR3 comprises 17 residues. The full variable domain, completed using reference TRBV3-1 and TRBJ1-1, is DTAVSQTPKYLVTQMGNDKSIKCEQNLGHDTMYWYKQDSKKFLKIMFSYNNKELIINETVPNRFSPKSPDKAHLNLHINSLELGDSAVYFCASSQDPGAGPRTEAFFGQGTRLTVV.

The genes are TRBV7-2 and TRBJ2-3; TRBD2 matches at 10 bases. The CDR3 covers 17 residues. Germline values: CDR1 SGHTA, CDR2 FQGNSA. V was clipped by 0 bases and J by 2 bases; unmatched bases: 5. The CDR3 region is CASSLAGTSAYTDTQYF. Here the CDR3 DNA reads TGTGCCAGCAGCTTAGCTGGGACTAGCGCCTACACAGATACGCAGTATTTT.

In its sample, this clonotype was seen many times. J is TRBJ1-1 and V is TRBV29-1; D unclear. The CDR3 has 13 amino acids. The V gene lost 3 bases and the J gene lost 1 base, with 9 bases spanning the gap. CDR1 SQVTM and CDR2 ANQGSEA come from the germline V gene. The CDR3 loop is CSVDPHGNTEAFF. The CDR3 nucleotides read TGCAGCGTTGACCCACACGGGAACACTGAAGCTTTCTTT.

This clonotype was detected many times. This chain connects TRBV5-1 to TRBJ1-6, with a weak D call TRBD1 (5 bases). The CDR3 totals 17 residues. Germline V gene sequence: CDR1 SGHRS, CDR2 YFSETQ. The germline V and J ends were trimmed by 4 bases and 10 bases, with 24 bases remaining between them. CDR3 residues: CASSPAVQASRGSPLHF. In nucleotides, the CDR3 is TGCGCCAGCAGCCCGGCGGTACAGGCCTCACGAGGGTCACCCCTCCACTTT.

This clonotype has more than one count but fewer than ten. The J gene is TRBJ2-5, the V gene TRBV6-5, with 10 bases lining up with TRBD2. Germline V lookup: CDR1 MNHEY, CDR2 SVGAGI. Germline trimming cut 4 bases from V and 2 bases from J; bases unmatched to any gene: 4. The CDR3 runs to 15 residues. The CDR3 bases are TGTGCCAGCAGTTTAGCGGGAGGTAGTCAAGAGACCCAGTACTTC. It yields the protein CASSLAGGSQETQYF.

This sequence joins TRBV20-1 and TRBJ2-2; D possibly corresponds to TRBD2 (6 bases). V gave up 2 bases and J gave up 6 bases, with 19 bases separating them. Germline-derived CDR1 and CDR2 are DFQATT and SNEGSKA (reference sequence). This CDR3 is 16 amino acids long. For the CDR3, the DNA is TGCAGTGCTAGACCCGGCGCCCAGGGAGGATCCGGGGAGCTGTTTTTT. It is translated as CSARPGAQGGSGELFF.

The V call is TRBV7-9, the J call TRBJ2-7; the match to TRBD2 covers 10 bases. CDR1 is SEHNR and CDR2 is FQNEAQ in the germline V gene (reference sequence). This CDR3 has 13 amino acids. The V and J ends lost 6 bases and 3 bases, in that order; junction bases with no gene match: 2. CDR3 in amino acids: CASSPSGGYEQYF. The CDR3 DNA reads as TGTGCCAGCAGTCCTAGCGGGGGCTACGAGCAGTACTTC.

A few counts support this clonotype. This rearrangement joins TRBV19 to TRBJ1-2; possibly TRBD1 for D (5 bases). V lost 8 bases and J 8 bases, leaving 24 bases between the germline ends. CDR3 length equals 15 residues. In germline, CDR1 is LNHDA, CDR2 SQIVND (reference sequence). The CDR3 nucleotides are TGTGCCAGTTCCCGCGGGGACGGGGAGGTCAGGGGCTACACCTTC. Translating gives CASSRGDGEVRGYTF.

This clonotype occurred many times. V and J are TRBV13 and TRBJ2-3, with TRBD2 matching over 8 bases. The CDR3 consists of 20 residues. Germline V CDR1 and CDR2: PRHDT, FYEKMQ (reference sequence). V shed 4 bases, J shed 0 bases, and the junction held 18 bases outside the gene matches. The DNA for the CDR3 is TGTGCCAGCAGCTCCATCTTAAGGGCATTGGCGGGAGGTAGCACAGATACGCAGTATTTT. Amino acids: CASSSILRALAGGSTDTQYF.

The sample holds many counts of this clonotype. CDR3 sequence (DNA): TGCAGTGCTAGATATCCTAGCGGGGGATACGAGCAGTACTTC. Amino acids: CSARYPSGGYEQYF. V gene TRBV20-1 combines with J gene TRBJ2-7; 10 positions agree with TRBD2. Trimming at V came to 2 bases and at J to 4 bases, leaving 5 bases not matched to a gene. The CDR3 consists of 14 residues. Germline CDR1 reads DFQATT; CDR2 reads SNEGSKA (reference sequence).

This chain joins TRBV20-1 and TRBJ2-2; TRBD2 matches 7 bases. CDR3 size: 15 residues. Trimming removed 4 bases from V and 2 bases from J; junction bases left unmatched: 7. Germline values: CDR1 DFQATT, CDR2 SNEGSKA (reference sequence). This chain's CDR3 is CSAKSGTTNTGELFF. Written as DNA, the CDR3 is TGCAGTGCTAAAAGCGGGACTACTAACACCGGGGAGCTGTTTTTT.

The chain couples TRBV3-1 to TRBJ1-2; D not certain. The CDR3 extends over 12 amino acids. Germline CDR1 and CDR2: LGHDT and YNNKEL (reference sequence). Between the trimmed V and J ends, which lost 4 bases and 8 bases, there was a span of 11 bases. The CDR3 nucleotides read TGTGCCAGCAGCCGGGTGGAGGCCGGCTACACCTTC. Its protein is CASSRVEAGYTF.

V and J are TRBV18 and TRBJ1-5; D is unresolved. The CDR3 covers 15 residues. V gave up 2 bases and J gave up 3 bases, with 11 bases separating them. The germline gives CDR1 KGHSH, CDR2 LQKENI. This CDR3 reads CASSPLARYNQPQHF. CDR3 coding DNA: TGTGCCAGCTCACCATTGGCGCGTTACAATCAGCCCCAGCATTTT.

The J gene is TRBJ1-2, the V gene TRBV10-3, with D unresolved. The V gene's germline CDR1 is ENHRY and CDR2 SYGVKD. The CDR3 covers 12 residues. V was cut by 5 bases and J by 8 bases, with 12 bases left in between. The CDR3 DNA follows: TGTGCCATCAGTTTCGATGAAAGGGGCTACACCTTC. This sequence encodes CAISFDERGYTF.

This clonotype was detected only a few times. The chain recombines TRBV6-2 or TRBV6-3 with TRBJ2-7, with D unclear. Trimming removed 6 bases from V and 2 bases from J, with 8 bases in between. Germline V gene sequence: CDR1 MNHEY, CDR2 SVGEGT. The CDR3 sequence is 12 residues long. The DNA for the CDR3 is TGTGCCAGCAGCGACACCCCCTACGAGCAGTACTTC. Encoded protein: CASSDTPYEQYF.

This clonotype was recorded at least ten times. This chain joins TRBV3-1 and TRBJ1-6, with D uncertain. Germline CDR1 is LGHDT and CDR2 is YNNKEL (reference sequence). The CDR3 covers 13 residues. V was cut by 1 base and J by 10 bases, with 8 bases left in between. CDR3 residues: CASSQGKGSPLHF. The DNA for the CDR3 is TGTGCCAGCAGCCAAGGGAAGGGCTCACCCCTCCACTTT.

Remarks on this clonotype: The junction shows a germline mismatch at one end, possibly a read error. V gene TRBV28 combines with J gene TRBJ2-5; 9 positions agree with TRBD1. Germline CDR1 MDHEN, CDR2 SYDVKM. This CDR3 is built from 15 residues. CDR3 sequence reads: CTSVPQTGGAETQYF. DNA of the CDR3: TGTACCAGCGTTCCACAAACAGGGGGCGCAGAGACCCAGTACTTC.

Many counts were recorded for this clonotype. The chain links TRBV10-3 to TRBJ1-1, with D possibly matching TRBD1 (5 bases). Deletions cut 6 bases from V and 1 base from J, with 9 bases between. CDR3 length: 13 residues. Per the germline V gene, CDR1 is ENHRY and CDR2 is SYGVKD. CDR3 bases: TGTGCCATCAGCTGGGGCGGGAACACTGAAGCTTTCTTT. Translation gives CAISWGGNTEAFF.

This clonotype showed up many times. This chain connects TRBV7-9 to TRBJ1-5; D is uncertain. Germline V gives CDR1 SEHNR, CDR2 FQNEAQ (reference sequence). Trimming took off 1 base at V and 5 bases at J, with 6 bases between the two ends. CDR3 length equals 13 residues. DNA for the CDR3: TGTGCCAGCAGCTTAGACGTGGATCAGCCCCAGCATTTT. Residues: CASSLDVDQPQHF. The full variable domain, its missing parts supplied by reference TRBV7-9 and TRBJ1-5, is DTGVSQNPRHKITKRGQNVTFRCDPISEHNRLYWYRQTLGQGPEFLTYFQNEAQLEKSRLLSDRFSAERPKGSFSTLEIQRTEQGDSAMYLCASSLDVDQPQHFGDGTRLSIL.

The chain joins TRBV20-1 to TRBJ2-1, with D perhaps matching TRBD2 (6 bases). Trimming took 6 bases from V and 3 from J, leaving 18 bases between them. Germline V lookup: CDR1 DFQATT, CDR2 SNEGSKA (reference sequence). The CDR3 length is 15 residues. This CDR3 is CSADVPPGVYNEQFF. The CDR3 coding sequence is TGCAGTGCGGATGTACCTCCGGGAGTCTACAATGAGCAGTTCTTC.

At least ten counts were recorded for this clonotype. V is TRBV7-2 and J is TRBJ1-2; 8 bases line up with TRBD1. The CDR3 extends over 15 amino acids. The germline gives CDR1 SGHTA, CDR2 FQGNSA. Trimming took 5 bases from V and 2 from J; bases not matched to a gene: 7. The CDR3 nucleotides are TGTGCCAGCAGCCTTACGGACAGGGCAAACTATGGCTACACCTTC. Amino acids: CASSLTDRANYGYTF.

In its sample, this clonotype was seen many times. This chain joins TRBV15 and TRBJ2-5; D is ambiguous. Germline assignment: CDR1 LNHNV and CDR2 YYDKDF (reference sequence). The CDR3 consists of 13 residues. Trimming took off 0 bases at V and 5 bases at J, with 7 bases between the two ends. The CDR3 coding sequence is TGTGCCACCAGCAGAGATCTCGGGGAGACCCAGTACTTC. Protein: CATSRDLGETQYF.

This clonotype was detected many times. The genes are TRBV12-3 or TRBV12-4 and TRBJ2-2, with D perhaps assigned TRBD1 or TRBD2 (5 bases each). CDR3 length: 12 residues. Trimming pared 7 bases from V and 6 bases from J, leaving 9 bases between. DNA for the CDR3: TGTGCCAGCACCCTGGGGGCCGGGGAGCTGTTTTTT. Translation gives CASTLGAGELFF.

This clonotype was counted ten times or more. V is TRBV15 and J is TRBJ2-1, with D unclear. Trimming shortened V by 2 bases and J by 8 bases, and 10 bases separated the two germline ends. The germline V gene has CDR1 LNHNV and CDR2 YYDKDF (reference sequence). There are 13 residues in the CDR3. DNA of the CDR3: TGTGCCACCAGCAGATCCCCTAGGGATGAGCAGTTCTTC. Its translation is CATSRSPRDEQFF. Full variable domain (missing parts from reference TRBV15 and TRBJ2-1): DAMVIQNPRYQVTQFGKPVTLSCSQTLNHNVMYWYQQKSSQAPKLLFHYYDKDFNNEADTPDNFQSRRPNTSFCFLDIRSPGLGDTAMYLCATSRSPRDEQFFGPGTRLTVL.

At least ten counts were recorded for this clonotype. This sequence joins TRBV6-2 or TRBV6-3 and TRBJ2-1; D possibly matches TRBD1 or TRBD2 (5 bases each). V dropped 4 bases and J dropped 10 bases, with 17 bases sitting between them. This CDR3 comprises 14 residues. Germline V gene data show CDR1 as MNHEY and CDR2 as SVGEGT. The CDR3 DNA reads TGTGCCAGCAGTTTGACCCTAGCTGGGGCGGAGCAGTTCTTC. It is translated as CASSLTLAGAEQFF.